These 24 T cell receptor beta chains originate from one sample sequenced in a study of persistence of HIV-infected CD4 T cells (dated by TCRdb to the early 2020s). Per the publication, the treatment or condition label means: suppressive antiretroviral therapy. Lysates of CMV-infected fibroblasts were used at 8 to 10 ug/mL for cell stimulation. Sorting of responding CD4+ T cells was based on upregulation of both CD40 ligand and CD69. TCRbeta repertoires were sequenced from genomic DNA with the immunoSEQ hsTCRB assay version 4 in survey mode. TCRdb's version of the immuneACCESS table is confined to in-frame rearrangements and falls short of the full clone set. An unresolved V gene accounts for under half of the shortfall where checked; the remainder is of unknown origin. Within this sample are under 20,000 clones, with about two thirds of them counted one time only. The leading ten clones occupy 8% to 9% of the sample.

Their specific antigens are unknown. Sequenced here: CD4+ T cells sorted from PBMCs after roughly 18-hour stimulation, sampled from a patient who received antiretroviral therapy. Reading the label with the study, this specimen's cell subset or site is: CD40L+CD69+ CD4 T cells responding to CMV lysate. All receptors derive from an adult woman with HIV who was CMV-seropositive.

The CDR3 spells CASSQGNTEAFF. The CDR3 coding sequence is TGTGCCAGCAGCCAGGGGAACACTGAAGCTTTCTTT. This sequence joins TRBV7-9 and TRBJ1-1; D is possibly TRBD1 (5 bases). V lost 5 bases and J 1 base, leaving 5 bases between the germline ends. This CDR3 comprises 12 residues. Germline V gene lookup returns CDR1 SEHNR and CDR2 FQNEAQ (reference sequence).

The chain is built from TRBV6-5 and TRBJ2-3; D is possibly TRBD1 (6 bases). The germline V gene encodes CDR1 MNHEY and CDR2 SVGAGI. CDR3 length equals 14 residues. V dropped 6 bases and J dropped 1 base, with 11 bases sitting between them. Here the CDR3 DNA reads TGTGCCAGCAGCAGGGGTTTGGGCACAGATACGCAGTATTTT. Protein product: CASSRGLGTDTQYF.

This clone was seen more than once but under ten times. V is TRBV10-2 and J is TRBJ1-5; no definite D call. Germline lookup yields CDR1 WSHSY and CDR2 SAAADI. CDR3 length equals 14 residues. V dropped 3 bases and J dropped 2 bases, with 8 bases sitting between them. The CDR3 protein is CASSDRAGNQPQHF. CDR3 bases: TGCGCCAGCAGTGATAGGGCGGGCAATCAGCCCCAGCATTTT.

The V and J genes are TRBV7-9 and TRBJ2-5; D is ambiguous. This CDR3 has 12 residues. V shed 4 bases and J shed 5 bases, with 8 bases lying between them. Looked up from germline, CDR1 is SEHNR and CDR2 is FQNEAQ (reference sequence). This CDR3 reads CASSSVGETQYF. CDR3 coding DNA: TGTGCCAGCAGCTCTGTAGGGGAGACCCAGTACTTC.

This clone has more than one count but fewer than ten. The rearrangement links TRBV6-5 to TRBJ1-1, with TRBD1 identical over 9 bases. Germline V gene lookup returns CDR1 MNHEY and CDR2 SVGAGI. CDR3 size: 15 residues. V lost 4 bases and J lost 9; bases outside the gene matches: 12. This CDR3 reads CASSSAYPGQGKAFF. For the CDR3, the DNA is TGTGCCAGCAGTTCCGCTTATCCGGGACAGGGTAAAGCTTTCTTT.

The V and J genes are TRBV11-3 and TRBJ2-1, with D perhaps TRBD1 (6 bases). CDR1 is SGHNT and CDR2 is YENEEA in the germline V gene. The CDR3 is 15 amino acids. Trimming left V 5 bases short and J 7 bases short, with 18 bases between. CDR3 coding DNA: TGTGCCAGCAGCCGAGAGGGGCAGGGGCGTAATGAGCAGTTCTTC. It encodes CASSREGQGRNEQFF.

The chain carries TRBV29-1 and TRBJ1-1; TRBD1 might be the D (6 bases). Deletions cut 3 bases from V and 4 bases from J, with 15 bases between. CDR3 length: 14 amino acids. CDR1 is SQVTM and CDR2 is ANQGSEA in the germline V gene. The CDR3 nucleotides are TGCAGCGTTGACGTAACAGGGATGGGCACTGAAGCTTTCTTT. This gives the protein CSVDVTGMGTEAFF.

In its sample, this clone was seen a few times. The genes are TRBV7-9 and TRBJ1-5; perhaps TRBD1 as D (6 bases). Germline lookup yields CDR1 SEHNR and CDR2 FQNEAQ (reference sequence). This CDR3 has 13 amino acids. V gave up 5 bases and J gave up 7 bases, with 12 bases separating them. The CDR3 sequence: CASSDTGGQPQHF. The CDR3 DNA reads as TGTGCCAGCAGCGACACGGGGGGCCAGCCCCAGCATTTT. The full variable domain, completed using reference TRBV7-9 and TRBJ1-5, is DTGVSQNPRHKITKRGQNVTFRCDPISEHNRLYWYRQTLGQGPEFLTYFQNEAQLEKSRLLSDRFSAERPKGSFSTLEIQRTEQGDSAMYLCASSDTGGQPQHFGDGTRLSIL.

The V gene is TRBV30, the J gene TRBJ2-2; 9 bases are shared with TRBD2. CDR3 length: 19 residues. In germline, CDR1 is GTSNPN, CDR2 SVGIG (reference sequence). V gave up 0 bases and J gave up 4 bases; unmatched junction bases: 15. The CDR3 here is CAWSVWGFGGGASTGELFF. In DNA, the CDR3 is TGTGCCTGGAGTGTATGGGGTTTTGGCGGGGGGGCCAGCACCGGGGAGCTGTTTTTT.

This chain connects TRBV2 to TRBJ2-1, with 10 bases aligning to TRBD2. Germline-derived CDR1 and CDR2 are SNHLY and FYNNEI. CDR3 length equals 14 residues. V was pared by 11 bases and J by 2 bases, with 6 bases of the junction left unmatched. CDR3 loop: CASQAGGPYNEQFF. The CDR3 bases are TGTGCCTCACAAGCGGGGGGGCCCTACAATGAGCAGTTCTTC.

The chain joins TRBV19 to TRBJ2-1, with 11 bases aligning to TRBD2. The CDR3 length is 18 residues. V gave up 5 bases and J gave up 4 bases; unmatched junction bases: 13. Germline V gene data show CDR1 as LNHDA and CDR2 as SQIVND (reference sequence). CDR3 DNA: TGTGCCAGTAGTTTCCGATTTATAGCGGGGGGGTTTTACAATGAGCAGTTCTTC. Encoded protein: CASSFRFIAGGFYNEQFF.

The V and J genes are TRBV3-1 (or the pseudogene TRBV3-2) and TRBJ2-2; D is possibly TRBD1 or TRBD2 (6 bases each). In germline, CDR1 is LGHDT, CDR2 YNNKEL (reference sequence). The CDR3 totals 14 residues. Between the trimmed V and J ends, which lost 4 bases and 6 bases, there was a span of 12 bases. CDR3 amino acids: CASSPRGRAGELFF. DNA of the CDR3: TGTGCCAGCAGCCCCCGGGGGCGCGCCGGGGAGCTGTTTTTT.

This chain uses TRBV6-5 with TRBJ2-1, with TRBD2 matching over 11 bases. The CDR3 runs to 14 residues. The germline gives CDR1 MNHEY, CDR2 SVGAGI. After removal of 6 bases from V and 7 bases from J, the junction contained 5 bases not matched to a gene. CDR3 sequence: CASRKGLADNEQFF. As DNA, the CDR3 is TGTGCCAGCAGAAAGGGACTAGCGGATAATGAGCAGTTCTTC.

This clone was counted once. V usage is TRBV29-1 and J usage is TRBJ2-7; D remains unclear. This CDR3 region has 11 residues. The germline V gene encodes CDR1 SQVTM and CDR2 ANQGSEA. The ends were cut back, 6 bases at V and 7 bases at J, with 13 bases in the middle. The CDR3 loop is CSVSWLGEQYF. In DNA form, the CDR3 reads TGCAGCGTAAGTTGGTTAGGGGAGCAGTACTTC.

The chain uses TRBV6-1 and TRBJ1-2; D may be TRBD1 (5 bases). This CDR3 contains 14 residues. Per germline, CDR1 MNHNS and CDR2 SASEGT. Trimming removed 2 bases at V and 6 bases at J, with 13 bases between. CDR3 sequence reads: CASSESGLWNGYTF. The CDR3, as DNA: TGTGCCAGCAGTGAATCAGGGCTCTGGAATGGCTACACCTTC.

V gene TRBV5-1 combines with J gene TRBJ2-6; D is unresolved. V shed 0 bases and J shed 4 bases, with 11 bases lying between them. The CDR3 sequence is 16 residues long. CDR1 and CDR2 (germline): SGHRS, YFSETQ. The CDR3 reads CASSLVGGQGANVLTF. In DNA form, the CDR3 reads TGCGCCAGCAGCTTGGTCGGCGGTCAAGGGGCCAACGTCCTGACTTTC.

Only one count was recorded for this clone. The chain recombines TRBV5-8 with TRBJ1-2, with D perhaps matching TRBD1 (5 bases). V dropped 2 bases and J dropped 0 bases, with 11 bases sitting between them. The CDR3 loop spans 15 amino acids. Germline CDR1 is SGHTS and CDR2 is YDEGEE. CDR3 sequence: CASSFGRDPNYGYTF. The CDR3 DNA reads as TGTGCCAGCAGCTTCGGCAGGGACCCTAACTATGGCTACACCTTC.

This clone has a handful of counts. This same CDR3 is encoded by further DNA sequences in the sample. The genes are TRBV5-8 and TRBJ1-5; D ambiguous. Germline CDR1 and CDR2: SGHTS and YDEGEE. V dropped 2 bases and J dropped 5 bases, with 5 bases sitting between them. The CDR3 contains 12 residues. The CDR3 sequence: CASSFRDQPQHF. As DNA, the CDR3 is TGTGCCAGCAGCTTTCGGGATCAGCCCCAGCATTTT.

The rearrangement uses TRBV6-5 and TRBJ2-2; no firm D call. Germline CDR1 and CDR2: MNHEY and SVGAGI. This CDR3 contains 14 residues. Trimming cost V 6 bases and J 1 base, with 9 bases left between them. The CDR3 DNA sequence: TGTGCCAGCAGAGGTATCTGGAACACCGGGGAGCTGTTTTTT. Translating it yields CASRGIWNTGELFF.

This rearrangement joins TRBV20-1 to TRBJ1-2; D is perhaps TRBD1 (5 bases). Deletions cut 3 bases from V and 6 bases from J, with 17 bases between. The CDR3 spans 14 residues. Germline assignment: CDR1 DFQATT and CDR2 SNEGSKA (reference sequence). The CDR3 nucleotides read TGCAGTGCTAGTCCCCCCCTATCAGGGCATGGCTACACCTTC. Amino acid sequence: CSASPPLSGHGYTF.

Only a few counts were recorded for this clone. The chain is built from TRBV11-3 and TRBJ2-3, with TRBD2 matching over 7 bases. The germline gives CDR1 SGHNT, CDR2 YENEEA. V shed 1 base, J shed 2 bases, and the junction held 6 bases outside the gene matches. The CDR3 is 16 amino acids. The CDR3 DNA is TGTGCCAGCAGCTTAGGACGCGGGGGTTACACAGATACGCAGTATTTT. It specifies CASSLGRGGYTDTQYF.

This clone was counted a few times. This chain links TRBV3-1 (or the pseudogene TRBV3-2) with TRBJ1-4, with D maybe TRBD1 (5 bases). The CDR3 has 16 residues. The germline CDR1 and CDR2 sequences are LGHDT and YNNKEL (reference sequence). Trimming took off 0 bases at V and 4 bases at J, with 12 bases between the two ends. CDR3 in amino acids: CASSQDPPGINEKLFF. CDR3 sequence (DNA): TGTGCCAGCAGCCAAGACCCGCCAGGGATTAATGAAAAACTGTTTTTT.

This chain joins TRBV11-2 and TRBJ2-5, with D possibly matching TRBD1 (6 bases). The V end was cut by 5 bases, the J end by 3 bases, with 16 bases between. Germline CDR1 is SGHAT and CDR2 is FQNNGV. This CDR3 comprises 15 residues. The CDR3 bases are TGTGCCAGCAGCCTATCGGGGTGGGACAAAGAGACCCAGTACTTC. Protein product: CASSLSGWDKETQYF. The full variable domain, in which reference TRBV11-2 and TRBJ2-5 provide the parts outside the CDR3, is EAGVAQSPRYKIIEKRQSVAFWCNPISGHATLYWYQQILGQGPKLLIQFQNNGVVDDSQLPKDRFSAERLKGVDSTLKIQPAKLEDSAVYLCASSLSGWDKETQYFGPGTRLLVL.

V gene TRBV15 combines with J gene TRBJ2-1; either TRBD1 or TRBD2 may supply D (5 bases each). CDR3 length equals 15 residues. The V end lost 8 bases, the J end lost 0 bases, and 14 bases lay between the germline ends. CDR1 is LNHNV, CDR2 YYDKDF, per germline (reference sequence). The CDR3 DNA is TGTGCCACCGACTACCAGGGAAGCTCCTACAATGAGCAGTTCTTC. Protein product: CATDYQGSSYNEQFF.